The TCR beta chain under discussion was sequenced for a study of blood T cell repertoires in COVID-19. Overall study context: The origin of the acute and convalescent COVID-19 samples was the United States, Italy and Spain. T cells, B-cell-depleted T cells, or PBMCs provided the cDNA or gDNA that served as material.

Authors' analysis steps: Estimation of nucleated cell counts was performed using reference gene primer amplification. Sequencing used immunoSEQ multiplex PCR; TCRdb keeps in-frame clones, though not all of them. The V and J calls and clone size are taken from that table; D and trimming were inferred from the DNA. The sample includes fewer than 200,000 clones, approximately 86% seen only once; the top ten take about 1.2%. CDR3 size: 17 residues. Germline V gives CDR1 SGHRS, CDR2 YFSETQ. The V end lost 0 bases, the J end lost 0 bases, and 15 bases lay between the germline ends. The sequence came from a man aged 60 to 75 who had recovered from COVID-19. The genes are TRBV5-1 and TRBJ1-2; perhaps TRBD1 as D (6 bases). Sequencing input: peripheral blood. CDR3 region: CASSLEPHRATNYGYTF. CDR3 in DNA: TGCGCCAGCAGCTTGGAGCCCCACAGGGCCACTAACTATGGCTACACCTTC.